The 26 T cell receptor beta chains below come from one sample, sequenced in a study of beta chain features in type 1 diabetes. Every bit of the isolated RNA underwent reverse transcription, so sequencing read expressed TCRB transcripts. Only in-frame clones appear in the TCRdb table, and some are missing; sequencing was by immunoSEQ multiplex PCR. In the table there are a few hundred thousand clones, roughly a fifth of which are singletons. Sequencing was carried out using naive CD4+ T cells from blood. Source of these receptors: a woman younger than 35 in good health.

The J gene is TRBJ2-7, the V gene TRBV7-2; possible D gene TRBD2, 5 bases. The germline CDR1 and CDR2 sequences are SGHTA and FQGNSA. Trimming cost V 1 base and J 2 bases, with 15 bases left between them. CDR3 length equals 16 residues. CDR3 protein: CASSLVGLARAYEQYF. CDR3 DNA: TGTGCCAGCAGCTTAGTTGGGTTAGCGAGAGCCTACGAGCAGTACTTC.

V is TRBV5-1 and J is TRBJ2-1; 7 bases fit TRBD1. After removal of 2 bases from V and 4 bases from J, the junction contained 12 bases not matched to a gene. Germline V gene lookup returns CDR1 SGHRS and CDR2 YFSETQ. The CDR3 extends over 17 amino acids. The CDR3 loop is CASSFRLRGTPYNEQFF. The CDR3 nucleotides read TGCGCCAGCAGCTTCCGCCTCAGGGGGACACCTTACAATGAGCAGTTCTTC.

The chain recombines TRBV18 with TRBJ1-1; a possible D gene is TRBD1 (6 bases). CDR1 and CDR2 from the germline V gene are KGHSH and LQKENI. V dropped 1 base and J dropped 4 bases, with 19 bases sitting between them. The CDR3 has 17 residues. This CDR3 is CASSPQGRGASGTEAFF. In DNA, the CDR3 is TGTGCCAGCTCACCACAGGGGCGGGGGGCCTCAGGCACTGAAGCTTTCTTT.

This clone has only a few counts. The DNA for the CDR3 is TGTGCCAGCAATTCCGGGACTAGCTCCTACGAGCAGTACTTC. This encodes CASNSGTSSYEQYF. The chain employs TRBV2 and TRBJ2-7, with 8 nucleotides matching TRBD2. Trimming removed 7 bases from V and 0 bases from J; junction bases left unmatched: 5. Germline V gene data show CDR1 as SNHLY and CDR2 as FYNNEI. This CDR3 comprises 14 residues.

This clone turned up a few times. The chain combines TRBV7-2 with TRBJ2-5; D is possibly TRBD2 (6 bases). V lost 0 bases, J lost 5 bases, and 19 bases lay in between. This CDR3 has 17 residues. The germline gives CDR1 SGHTA, CDR2 FQGNSA. Here the CDR3 DNA reads TGTGCCAGCAGCTTAGCACTCGGGAGCAACTCCCTCGAGACCCAGTACTTC. This sequence encodes CASSLALGSNSLETQYF.

This clone was detected only a few times. This chain links TRBV18 with TRBJ1-1, with D unclear. CDR3 length: 13 amino acids. Between the trimmed V and J ends, which lost 2 bases and 1 base, there was a span of 5 bases. CDR1 is KGHSH and CDR2 is LQKENI in the germline V gene. This CDR3 reads CASSPEQNTEAFF. The CDR3 nucleotides read TGTGCCAGCTCACCAGAACAGAACACTGAAGCTTTCTTT.

This clone was counted between two and nine times. The CDR3, as DNA: TGCGCCAGCAGCCAAACAGGGTCTGGTGGCTACACCTTC. It encodes CASSQTGSGGYTF. This chain joins TRBV4-1 and TRBJ1-2; TRBD1 might be the D (6 bases). This CDR3 has 13 residues. V lost 2 bases and J 7 bases, leaving 11 bases between the germline ends. The germline V gene has CDR1 MGHRA and CDR2 YSYEKL.

The chain has TRBV5-1 and TRBJ2-4, with 9 positions matching TRBD1. V was clipped by 0 bases and J by 13 bases; unmatched bases: 2. Germline loops: CDR1 SGHRS, CDR2 YFSETQ. The CDR3 is 12 residues long. The CDR3 sequence is CASSLGTGDQYF. The CDR3 DNA reads TGCGCCAGCAGCTTGGGGACAGGGGACCAGTACTTC.

This clone turned up a few times. The chain couples TRBV27 to TRBJ1-2; 7 nucleotides align to TRBD1. V lost 5 bases, J lost 8 bases, and 11 bases stayed unmatched. Germline values: CDR1 MNHEY, CDR2 SMNVEV (reference sequence). CDR3 length equals 14 residues. CDR3 nucleotides: TGTGCCAGCAGTACGGGGCTGACAGGGAGCGGCTACACCTTC. It is translated as CASSTGLTGSGYTF.

The chain combines TRBV29-1 with TRBJ1-1; D unclear. CDR1 is SQVTM and CDR2 is ANQGSEA in the germline V gene. The ends were cut back, 5 bases at V and 0 bases at J, with 10 bases in the middle. CDR3 length: 13 residues. This chain's CDR3 is CSVCQFMNTEAFF. The CDR3 DNA reads as TGCAGCGTTTGCCAGTTCATGAACACTGAAGCTTTCTTT. The entire variable domain, with the rest obtained from reference TRBV29-1 and TRBJ1-1, is as follows: SAVISQKPSRDICQRGTSLTIQCQVDSQVTMMFWYRQQPGQSLTLIATANQGSEATYESGFVIDKFPISRPNLTFSTLTVSNMSPEDSSIYLCSVCQFMNTEAFFGQGTRLTVV.

The chain is built from TRBV30 and TRBJ2-5; TRBD1 might be the D (5 bases). Germline assignment: CDR1 GTSNPN and CDR2 SVGIG (reference sequence). This CDR3 has 13 amino acids. V lost 7 bases and J lost 1, with 13 bases in between. The CDR3 here is CAYCRTRQETQYF. Here the CDR3 DNA reads TGTGCCTACTGTAGGACACGCCAAGAGACCCAGTACTTC. The whole variable domain, filled in from reference TRBV30 and TRBJ2-5, reads SQTIHQWPATLVQPVGSPLSLECTVEGTSNPNLYWYRQAAGRGLQLLFYSVGIGQISSEVPQNLSASRPQDRQFILSSKKLLLSDSGFYLCAYCRTRQETQYFGPGTRLLVL.

The chain joins TRBV15 to TRBJ2-5, with a tentative D call TRBD1 (5 bases). The length of the CDR3 is 13 residues. The germline CDR1 and CDR2 sequences are LNHNV and YYDKDF (reference sequence). Trimming stripped 10 bases from V and 1 base from J, with 13 bases between. CDR3 sequence: CASRKGFQETQYF. CDR3 DNA: TGTGCCAGCCGGAAGGGGTTCCAAGAGACCCAGTACTTC.

A few counts support this clone. This chain connects TRBV4-3 to TRBJ2-3; D unresolved. The CDR3 is 13 residues long. Trimming pared 0 bases from V and 6 bases from J, leaving 7 bases between. The germline CDR1 and CDR2 sequences are LGHNA and YSLEER. The DNA for the CDR3 is TGCGCCAGCAGCCAAGACCGAACTGATACGCAGTATTTT. It is translated as CASSQDRTDTQYF.

For this clone: The germline gene is not matched at one end of the junction; a read error may be the cause. The rearrangement joins TRBV7-7 to TRBJ2-7, with a tentative D call TRBD1 (5 bases). Germline V gene sequence: CDR1 SSHAT, CDR2 FNYEAQ (reference sequence). CDR3 length equals 15 residues. The CDR3 nucleotides are TGTGCTAGCAGCCCTATTGGGGCCGCCGGGTACGAGCAGTACTTC. Translated: CASSPIGAAGYEQYF. The whole variable domain, remainder taken from reference TRBV7-7 and TRBJ2-7, is GAGVSQSPRYKVTKRGQDVTLRCDPISSHATLYWYQQALGQGPEFLTYFNYEAQPDKSGLPSDRFSAERPEGSISTLTIQRTEQRDSAMYRCASSPIGAAGYEQYFGPGTRLTVT.

The chain couples TRBV29-1 to TRBJ1-1, with a weak D call TRBD1 (5 bases). V lost 2 bases and J 6 bases, leaving 28 bases between the germline ends. CDR3 size: 18 residues. Germline V gene data show CDR1 as SQVTM and CDR2 as ANQGSEA. In DNA, the CDR3 is TGCAGCGTTGAAAATTCCCGCGGGGCGCAGACGGGAAGGGCTGAAGCTTTCTTT. Its protein product is CSVENSRGAQTGRAEAFF. Full variable domain (missing parts from reference TRBV29-1 and TRBJ1-1): SAVISQKPSRDICQRGTSLTIQCQVDSQVTMMFWYRQQPGQSLTLIATANQGSEATYESGFVIDKFPISRPNLTFSTLTVSNMSPEDSSIYLCSVENSRGAQTGRAEAFFGQGTRLTVV.

This clone was counted a few times. The chain has TRBV5-1 and TRBJ2-3, with 10 positions matching TRBD2. Unmatched junction bases numbered 2, after V lost 2 bases and J lost 2 bases. This CDR3 is built from 15 residues. CDR1 and CDR2 (germline): SGHRS, YFSETQ. The CDR3 sequence: CASSFGLAVTDTQYF. As DNA, the CDR3 is TGCGCCAGCAGCTTCGGACTAGCGGTCACAGATACGCAGTATTTT.

CDR3 region: CASSTGQGTDTQYF. In nucleotides, the CDR3 is TGTGCCAGTAGTACGGGACAGGGGACAGATACGCAGTATTTT. The chain recombines TRBV19 with TRBJ2-3, with 10 nucleotides matching TRBD1. CDR3 length: 14 amino acids. J lost 3 bases, V lost 4 bases, and 1 base had no gene match. CDR1 and CDR2 (germline): LNHDA, SQIVND (reference sequence).

This clone was seen more than once but under ten times. The V call is TRBV4-1, the J call TRBJ2-1; 10 bases align to TRBD2. The CDR3 has 16 residues. Per germline, CDR1 MGHRA and CDR2 YSYEKL. V trimming: 4 bases; J trimming: 9 bases; junction bases outside the gene matches: 12. CDR3 region: CASSPGWLAGVGEQFF. Here the CDR3 DNA reads TGCGCCAGCAGCCCTGGGTGGCTAGCGGGGGTGGGTGAGCAGTTCTTC.

The chain carries TRBV5-6 and TRBJ2-7; 10 bases are shared with TRBD1. V lost 4 bases to trimming and J lost 2 bases; unmatched junction nucleotides: 3. Germline CDR1 reads SGHDT; CDR2 reads YYEEEE. This CDR3 comprises 14 residues. The CDR3 DNA is TGTGCCAGCAGCACGGACAGGGGGGCCTACGAGCAGTACTTC. This gives the protein CASSTDRGAYEQYF.

This rearrangement joins TRBV20-1 to TRBJ1-1; D is possibly TRBD1 (6 bases). The V end lost 4 bases, the J end lost 6 bases, and 6 bases lay between the germline ends. This CDR3 comprises 10 residues. Germline CDR1 is DFQATT and CDR2 is SNEGSKA (reference sequence). Here the CDR3 reads CSATGAEAFF. Here the CDR3 DNA reads TGCAGTGCTACAGGGGCTGAAGCTTTCTTT.

This chain uses TRBV29-1 with TRBJ1-2; 8 bases are shared with TRBD1. V dropped 6 bases and J dropped 7; count of bases not matched to a gene: 13. The CDR3 spans 14 residues. The germline V gene encodes CDR1 SQVTM and CDR2 ANQGSEA. The CDR3 DNA reads TGCAGCGTACCGATTATCAGGGGGCTCGGTGGCTACACCTTC. Translation gives CSVPIIRGLGGYTF.

This clone has just a few counts. The chain carries TRBV30 and TRBJ2-1; tentative D call: TRBD2 (6 bases). CDR1 GTSNPN and CDR2 SVGIG come from the germline V gene (reference sequence). Trimming stripped 0 bases from V and 7 bases from J, with 13 bases between. The CDR3 extends over 14 amino acids. CDR3 sequence (DNA): TGTGCCTGGAGTGTGGGGGGAGCCAAGAATGAGCAGTTCTTC. Protein: CAWSVGGAKNEQFF.

The rearrangement links TRBV14 to TRBJ2-4; D remains unclear. This CDR3 is built from 17 residues. Trimming removed 4 bases from V and 2 bases from J, with 18 bases in between. CDR1 and CDR2 from the germline V gene are SGHDN and FVKESK. CDR3: CASSPRDSSSPKNIQYF. As DNA, the CDR3 is TGTGCCAGCAGCCCACGCGACTCCTCTTCACCCAAAAACATTCAGTACTTC. The variable domain in full, completed from reference TRBV14 and TRBJ2-4, reads EAGVTQFPSHSVIEKGQTVTLRCDPISGHDNLYWYRRVMGKEIKFLLHFVKESKQDESGMPNNRFLAERTGGTYSTLKVQPAELEDSGVYFCASSPRDSSSPKNIQYFGAGTRLSVL.

This clone turned up a few times. V gene TRBV14 combines with J gene TRBJ2-7; possibly TRBD2 for D (7 bases). Trimming left V 0 bases short and J 2 bases short, with 14 bases between. CDR1 SGHDN and CDR2 FVKESK come from the germline V gene. CDR3 length equals 16 residues. The CDR3 is CASSQDTRGATYEQYF. CDR3 DNA sequence: TGTGCCAGCAGCCAAGATACCCGGGGGGCCACCTACGAGCAGTACTTC.

V gene TRBV18 combines with J gene TRBJ2-3; 7 bases are shared with TRBD2. V trimming: 6 bases; J trimming: 4 bases; junction bases outside the gene matches: 13. CDR1 KGHSH and CDR2 LQKENI come from the germline V gene. The CDR3 has 16 amino acids. CDR3 coding DNA: TGTGCCAGCTCGTCATCCCGCGGGGGAGGGGCAGATACGCAGTATTTT. Translated: CASSSSRGGGADTQYF. The full variable domain, rest sourced from reference TRBV18 and TRBJ2-3, is NAGVMQNPRHLVRRRGQEARLRCSPMKGHSHVYWYRQLPEEGLKFMVYLQKENIIDESGMPKERFSAEFPKEGPSILRIQQVVRGDSAAYFCASSSSRGGGADTQYFGPGTRLTVL.

This sequence joins TRBV4-1 and TRBJ2-2; 7 bases agree with TRBD1. Germline trimming cut 0 bases from V and 1 base from J; bases unmatched to any gene: 2. In germline, CDR1 is MGHRA, CDR2 YSYEKL. This CDR3 region has 16 residues. The DNA for the CDR3 is TGCGCCAGCAGCCAAGAACGGACAGGGAACACCGGGGAGCTGTTTTTT. Its translation: CASSQERTGNTGELFF.